This T cell receptor (beta chain) originates from a study of control samples from healthy donors and cancer patients. Clones were read by immunoSEQ multiplex PCR, and TCRdb kept only the in-frame ones, dropping some. The table has about 170,000 clones, 80% to 90% seen once; the top ten hold under 5%. Looked up from germline, CDR1 is MNHEY and CDR2 is SVGAGI. V shed 6 bases and J shed 4 bases, with 15 bases lying between them. The CDR3 runs to 15 residues. The V and J genes are TRBV6-5 and TRBJ2-2; possibly TRBD1 for D (7 bases). The specimen sequenced was blood. This clonotype was obtained from a woman in her twenties or thirties in good health. The CDR3 protein is CASRTGTAGTGELFF. As DNA, the CDR3 is TGTGCCAGCAGAACCGGGACAGCGGGCACCGGGGAGCTGTTTTTT.